Shown below are 31 T cell receptor beta chains from a single sample sequenced in a study of T cell repertoires in cytomegalovirus infection. TCRdb re-called the reads through MiXCR, storing one row per CDR3 protein. The repertoire holds around 550,000 distinct CDR3 sequences, with about a quarter as singletons. The material sequenced was PBMCs. These receptors came from a human donor in good health (CMV status not recorded). Some clones in this sample may be carry-over from other donors' samples.

The V and J genes are TRBV6-1 and TRBJ2-3; no reliable D call. The CDR3 consists of 13 residues. Trimming took 6 bases from V and 2 from J, leaving 9 bases between them. From germline, CDR1 is MNHNS and CDR2 SASEGT. CDR3 sequence (DNA): TGTGCCAGCAGCCCGACAAACACAGATACGCAGTATTTT. Translation gives CASSPTNTDTQYF.

V and J are TRBV6-2 or TRBV6-3 and TRBJ2-1; 9 nucleotides line up with TRBD2. The germline V gene encodes CDR1 MNHEY and CDR2 SVGEGT. Trimming removed 3 bases from V and 3 bases from J; junction bases left unmatched: 3. The CDR3 contains 15 residues. CDR3 bases: TGTGCCAGCAGTTATGCGGGAGGGGGCTACAATGAGCAGTTCTTC. Amino acid sequence: CASSYAGGGYNEQFF.

The chain combines TRBV6-2 or TRBV6-3 with TRBJ2-3; D unclear. CDR3 length: 14 residues. Germline values: CDR1 MNHEY, CDR2 SVGEGT. With 6 bases removed from V and 2 bases from J, the gap between germline ends came to 12 bases. The CDR3 bases are TGTGCCAGCAGCCGGGCCCTAAACACAGATACGCAGTATTTT. Translation: CASSRALNTDTQYF.

CDR3 sequence reads: CASSLEGRPTGNTIYF. The CDR3 DNA follows: TGTGCCAGCAGCTTAGAAGGACGCCCAACTGGAAACACCATATATTTT. The chain has TRBV11-2 and TRBJ1-3; D gene unclear. The V gene's germline CDR1 is SGHAT and CDR2 FQNNGV. Trimming took off 0 bases at V and 2 bases at J, with 11 bases between the two ends. The CDR3 sequence is 16 residues long.

This clonotype has only a few counts. The rearrangement joins TRBV27 to TRBJ1-3; unclear D gene. CDR1 MNHEY and CDR2 SMNVEV come from the germline V gene (reference sequence). Trimming pared 2 bases from V and 4 bases from J, leaving 9 bases between. This CDR3 is built from 14 residues. Here the CDR3 DNA reads TGTGCCAGCAGTTTACATCAGGCCGGAAACACCATATATTTT. This codes for CASSLHQAGNTIYF.

This clonotype was seen only a few times. The V gene is TRBV20-1, the J gene TRBJ2-5; D remains unclear. Germline V CDR1 and CDR2: DFQATT, SNEGSKA (reference sequence). Trimming removed 0 bases at V and 5 bases at J, with 10 bases between. The length of the CDR3 is 13 residues. CDR3 protein: CSARDRGIETQYF. The CDR3 nucleotides are TGCAGTGCTAGAGATCGAGGTATTGAGACCCAGTACTTC.

This clonotype has a count of ten or more. Relative to the germline gene, one junction end is altered; a read error may explain this. The V and J genes are TRBV5-1 and TRBJ2-1; no firm D call. CDR1 and CDR2 from the germline V gene are SGHRS and YFSETQ. The CDR3 has 12 residues. The CDR3 spells CASSPPFGEQFF. CDR3 nucleotide sequence: TGTGCCAGCAGCCCCCCGTTCGGTGAGCAGTTCTTC.

This clonotype was detected many times. The V call is TRBV7-2, the J call TRBJ1-2; the D gene is possibly TRBD1 (6 bases). Germline V CDR1 and CDR2: SGHTA, FQGNSA. V lost 4 bases, J lost 0 bases, and 12 bases lay in between. The CDR3 is made up of 15 amino acids. This CDR3 reads CASSSLQGANYGYTF. The DNA for the CDR3 is TGTGCCAGCAGCTCCTTACAGGGCGCTAACTATGGCTACACCTTC.

In its sample, this clonotype was seen a few times. The rearrangement links TRBV6-2 or TRBV6-3 to TRBJ2-1, with D perhaps TRBD2 (5 bases). Per the germline V gene, CDR1 is MNHEY and CDR2 is SVGEGT. The CDR3 loop spans 16 amino acids. The ends were cut back, 0 bases at V and 2 bases at J, with 11 bases in the middle. The CDR3 region has the DNA TGTGCCAGCAGTTACTCGCCTAGCAGGACCTACAATGAGCAGTTCTTC. Protein sequence: CASSYSPSRTYNEQFF.

The chain links TRBV20-1 to TRBJ2-3, with D perhaps TRBD1 or TRBD2 (5 bases each). The CDR3 is 13 residues long. Trimming removed 4 bases from V and 6 bases from J, with 14 bases in between. Looked up from germline, CDR1 is DFQATT and CDR2 is SNEGSKA (reference sequence). The DNA of the CDR3 is TGCAGTGCTACTCCCGAGGGGTACGATACGCAGTATTTT. It yields the protein CSATPEGYDTQYF.

This CDR3 is CASSSPAGALLHEQFF. The CDR3 DNA follows: TGTGCCAGCAGCTCCCCGGCGGGAGCCCTCCTCCATGAGCAGTTCTTC. This chain uses TRBV6-2 or TRBV6-3 with TRBJ2-1, with 7 bases aligning to TRBD2. Germline V gene sequence: CDR1 MNHEY, CDR2 SVGEGT. Trimming removed 6 bases from V and 8 bases from J; junction bases left unmatched: 16. The CDR3 runs 16 residues.

V usage is TRBV7-2 and J usage is TRBJ1-6; TRBD1 is a possible D gene (6 bases). Germline-derived CDR1 and CDR2 are SGHTA and FQGNSA. Deletions cut 1 base from V and 16 bases from J, with 14 bases between. The CDR3 runs 13 residues. In nucleotides, the CDR3 is TGTGCCAGCAGCTTAGGGCAGCCCGGGACACTCCACTTT. It is translated as CASSLGQPGTLHF. The entire variable domain, with the rest obtained from reference TRBV7-2 and TRBJ1-6, is as follows: GAGVSQSPSNKVTEKGKDVELRCDPISGHTALYWYRQSLGQGLEFLIYFQGNSAPDKSGLPSDRFSAERTGGSVSTLTIQRTQQEDSAVYLCASSLGQPGTLHFGNGTRLTVT.

The chain uses TRBV28 and TRBJ1-1; a weak D match, TRBD1 (5 bases). Germline-derived CDR1 and CDR2 are MDHEN and SYDVKM. CDR3 length: 14 amino acids. With 1 base removed from V and 5 bases from J, the gap between germline ends came to 11 bases. The CDR3 loop is CASSLFGDGTEAFF. The DNA for the CDR3 is TGTGCCAGCAGTTTATTTGGGGACGGGACTGAAGCTTTCTTT.

This clonotype was detected only a few times. The CDR3 DNA follows: TGTGCCAGCAGCCCCTCGACAGCAACCTACGAGCAGTACTTC. Encoded protein: CASSPSTATYEQYF. The chain links TRBV5-4 to TRBJ2-7; weak D call: TRBD1 (5 bases). Germline values: CDR1 SGHNT, CDR2 YYREEE (reference sequence). The CDR3 is 14 residues long. V dropped 4 bases and J dropped 2 bases, with 13 bases sitting between them.

The chain recombines TRBV30 with TRBJ1-5; D call uncertain. This CDR3 is built from 13 residues. The germline V gene has CDR1 GTSNPN and CDR2 SVGIG (reference sequence). Trimming took off 2 bases at V and 1 base at J, with 6 bases between the two ends. The CDR3 DNA reads TGTGCCTGGAGTATTGGCAGCAATCAGCCCCAGCATTTT. Translated: CAWSIGSNQPQHF.

This clonotype was seen more than once but under ten times. The chain combines TRBV6-5 with TRBJ2-3; unclear D gene. V was clipped by 0 bases and J by 2 bases, with 9 bases between them. From germline, CDR1 is MNHEY and CDR2 SVGAGI. CDR3 length: 15 residues. The DNA of the CDR3 is TGTGCCAGCAGTTACTCGGCTAGTTCCACAGATACGCAGTATTTT. Residues: CASSYSASSTDTQYF.

The chain employs TRBV7-2 and TRBJ2-2, with D uncertain. The V end lost 4 bases, the J end lost 6 bases, and 12 bases lay between the germline ends. The CDR3 covers 14 residues. CDR1 is SGHTA, CDR2 FQGNSA, per germline. This CDR3 reads CASSSRTRPGELFF. The CDR3 DNA sequence: TGTGCCAGCAGCTCGAGGACCAGACCCGGGGAGCTGTTTTTT. Full variable domain (outside the CDR3, taken from reference TRBV7-2 and TRBJ2-2): GAGVSQSPSNKVTEKGKDVELRCDPISGHTALYWYRQSLGQGLEFLIYFQGNSAPDKSGLPSDRFSAERTGGSVSTLTIQRTQQEDSAVYLCASSSRTRPGELFFGEGSRLTVL.

The chain carries TRBV20-1 and TRBJ2-2; 8 nucleotides align to TRBD1. This CDR3 is 14 amino acids long. The junction had 8 bases not matched to a gene; V was cut back by 5 bases and J by 6 bases. The germline gives CDR1 DFQATT, CDR2 SNEGSKA (reference sequence). In nucleotides, the CDR3 is TGCAGTGCTCTGAGATTACAGGGGGCCGGGGAGCTGTTTTTT. Amino acids: CSALRLQGAGELFF.

In regard to this clonotype: In this CDR3 the conserved last residue, phenylalanine or tryptophan, is missing, so a read error is likely. The chain carries TRBV7-8 and TRBJ1-5; D not certain. V dropped 1 base and J dropped 7 bases, with 11 bases sitting between them. This CDR3 region has 14 residues. Germline V CDR1 and CDR2: SGHVS, FQNEAQ. CDR3 in amino acids: CASSLGGTQQPQHV. The DNA for the CDR3 is TGTGCCAGCAGCTTAGGGGGAACCCAACAGCCCCAGCATGTT.

Only a few counts were recorded for this clonotype. The genes are TRBV5-1 and TRBJ1-4; D is unresolved. The V end lost 9 bases, the J end lost 3 bases, and 0 bases lay between the germline ends. Per the germline V gene, CDR1 is SGHRS and CDR2 is YFSETQ. This CDR3 has 9 amino acids. In DNA form, the CDR3 reads TGCGCCACTAATGAAAAACTGTTTTTT. This encodes CATNEKLFF.

The rearrangement links TRBV6-6 to TRBJ2-7, with D possibly being TRBD1 (5 bases). Trimming left V 4 bases short and J 2 bases short, with 12 bases between. Germline V gene sequence: CDR1 MNHNY, CDR2 SVGAGI (reference sequence). The CDR3 has 14 residues. In DNA, the CDR3 is TGTGCCAGCAGTTTCCAGGACATACCCTACGAGCAGTACTTC. This codes for CASSFQDIPYEQYF.

In this sample, this clonotype turned up a few times. This chain joins TRBV7-9 and TRBJ2-5; the match to TRBD2 covers 7 bases. The CDR3 has 14 residues. V gave up 5 bases and J gave up 4 bases; unmatched junction bases: 7. Looked up from germline, CDR1 is SEHNR and CDR2 is FQNEAQ (reference sequence). The CDR3 region has the DNA TGTGCCAGCAGCCCAAGGACTAGTCCAGAGACCCAGTACTTC. Protein product: CASSPRTSPETQYF.

The rearrangement uses TRBV5-4 and TRBJ2-7; D uncertain. Germline lookup yields CDR1 SGHNT and CDR2 YYREEE (reference sequence). The V end lost 0 bases, the J end lost 5 bases, and 12 bases lay between the germline ends. This CDR3 has 14 amino acids. The CDR3 sequence: CASSLAGAGNEQYF. The CDR3 DNA sequence: TGTGCCAGCAGCTTGGCCGGTGCTGGGAACGAGCAGTACTTC.

The table lists this clonotype with many counts. The rearrangement links TRBV7-2 to TRBJ2-5; D perhaps matches TRBD2 (5 bases). Trimming took off 1 base at V and 9 bases at J, with 12 bases between the two ends. This CDR3 has 13 residues. The V gene's germline CDR1 is SGHTA and CDR2 FQGNSA. CDR3 coding DNA: TGTGCCAGCAGCTTAGGGAACAAGGAGGCCCAGTACTTC. Encoded protein: CASSLGNKEAQYF.

This clonotype was picked up a small number of times. The V gene is TRBV27, the J gene TRBJ1-6; no definite D call. The CDR3 covers 16 residues. Trimming removed 6 bases at V and 4 bases at J, with 16 bases between. Looked up from germline, CDR1 is MNHEY and CDR2 is SMNVEV (reference sequence). The CDR3 DNA follows: TGTGCCAGCAGCCAAAAGGGTGAATTTTATAATTCACCCCTCCACTTT. Translated: CASSQKGEFYNSPLHF.

The rearrangement uses TRBV19 and TRBJ2-7; weak D call: TRBD2 (5 bases). Germline V gene data show CDR1 as LNHDA and CDR2 as SQIVND (reference sequence). V was shortened by 8 bases and J by 5 bases, with 22 bases between the two germline ends. This CDR3 spans 15 amino acids. This chain's CDR3 is CASGDRATPGNEQYF. The CDR3 nucleotides read TGTGCCAGTGGGGATCGGGCTACCCCGGGAAACGAGCAGTACTTC.

This clonotype was picked up many times. This chain joins TRBV7-2 and TRBJ1-2; D is uncertain. V gave up 1 base and J gave up 4 bases, with 10 bases separating them. The CDR3 loop spans 14 amino acids. CDR1 SGHTA and CDR2 FQGNSA come from the germline V gene. DNA for the CDR3: TGTGCCAGCAGCTTAGTGCCAGGCGGCTATGGCTACACCTTC. It translates to CASSLVPGGYGYTF.

The sample holds many counts of this clonotype. The J gene is TRBJ2-3, the V gene TRBV7-9; TRBD1 matches 8 bases. With V trimmed by 5 bases and J by 4 bases, 2 bases remained unmatched. Germline lookup yields CDR1 SEHNR and CDR2 FQNEAQ (reference sequence). This CDR3 comprises 13 residues. The CDR3 sequence: CASSLTGADTQYF. Written as DNA, the CDR3 is TGTGCCAGCAGCCTGACAGGGGCAGATACGCAGTATTTT.

This sequence joins TRBV12-3 or TRBV12-4 and TRBJ2-7, with D possibly matching TRBD1 (5 bases). Trimming removed 1 base from V and 0 bases from J, with 7 bases in between. This CDR3 has 14 residues. The CDR3: CASSLEGFSYEQYF. The CDR3 nucleotides read TGTGCCAGCAGTTTAGAGGGGTTCTCCTACGAGCAGTACTTC.

In DNA, the CDR3 is TGCGCCAGCAGCCCCGGGACAGATTACACAGATACGCAGTATTTT. It specifies CASSPGTDYTDTQYF. The V and J genes are TRBV4-1 and TRBJ2-3; 7 bases match TRBD1. The CDR3 length is 15 residues. From germline, CDR1 is MGHRA and CDR2 YSYEKL. The V gene end was trimmed by 4 bases and the J gene end by 2 bases; junction bases not matched to a gene: 6.

This clonotype was seen more than once but under ten times. V is TRBV28 and J is TRBJ2-7; TRBD1 might be the D (5 bases). The germline gives CDR1 MDHEN, CDR2 SYDVKM. Trimming left V 5 bases short and J 5 bases short, with 19 bases between. The CDR3 has 15 amino acids. CDR3 region: CASSPYGQVFHEQYF. The CDR3 DNA reads as TGTGCCAGCAGTCCCTACGGACAAGTGTTCCACGAGCAGTACTTC.